A single sample gave rise to the 10 T cell receptor beta chains below, sequenced in a study of cytomegalovirus exposure and HLA in healthy donors. Use of 60 Vbeta and 13 Jbeta primers characterized the PCR. The method was immunoSEQ multiplex PCR; TCRdb's version includes in-frame clones alone and lacks a portion of them. The table includes 150,000 to 200,000 clones, 65% to 80% detected once. What was sequenced was PBMCs. The receptors were gathered from a woman under 40 in good health and CMV-seropositive.

This clone was found a few times. The chain couples TRBV4-1 to TRBJ1-1, with TRBD1 identical over 7 bases. V lost 6 bases, J lost 4 bases, and 11 bases stayed unmatched. The CDR3 is made up of 15 amino acids. Germline V gene data show CDR1 as MGHRA and CDR2 as YSYEKL. The CDR3 loop reads CASRRSGTGVTEAFF. The DNA for the CDR3 is TGCGCCAGCAGGCGATCTGGAACAGGGGTCACTGAAGCTTTCTTT.

The chain recombines TRBV4-3 with TRBJ2-2, with D possibly being TRBD1 (6 bases). Per germline, CDR1 LGHNA and CDR2 YSLEER. V was trimmed by 4 bases and J by 1 base, leaving 7 bases between them. This CDR3 region has 14 residues. The CDR3 bases are TGCGCCAGCAGCCTGGGACAGAACACCGGGGAGCTGTTTTTT. Protein sequence: CASSLGQNTGELFF.

The chain uses TRBV10-1 and TRBJ2-3; tentatively, D is TRBD2 (6 bases). This CDR3 has 16 amino acids. Germline CDR1 and CDR2: WNHNN and SYGVQD (reference sequence). Between the trimmed V and J ends, which lost 4 bases and 3 bases, there was a span of 17 bases. CDR3 in DNA: TGCGCCAGCAGTGCGAAGTCTAGCGTTGGAACAGATACGCAGTATTTT. It encodes CASSAKSSVGTDTQYF.

The rearrangement uses TRBV12-5 and TRBJ2-3; 11 bases are a match to TRBD2. J lost 1 base, V lost 5 bases, and 8 bases had no gene match. The CDR3 is made up of 17 amino acids. From germline, CDR1 is LGHNT and CDR2 FRNRAP. The CDR3 spells CASGTGLAVAGTDTQYF. In DNA, the CDR3 is TGTGCTAGTGGTACGGGACTAGCGGTGGCGGGCACAGATACGCAGTATTTT.

The rearrangement uses TRBV13 and TRBJ1-2; no clear D gene. Germline CDR1 and CDR2: PRHDT and FYEKMQ (reference sequence). V was pared by 2 bases and J by 4 bases, with 17 bases between. The CDR3 loop spans 16 amino acids. This CDR3 is CASSLRAGGPGYGYTF. The CDR3 DNA is TGTGCCAGCAGCTTAAGGGCGGGCGGGCCGGGCTATGGCTACACCTTC.

The rearrangement joins TRBV9 to TRBJ2-7; 7 positions agree with TRBD2. From germline, CDR1 is SGDLS and CDR2 YYNGEE. The junction had 8 bases not matched to a gene; V was cut back by 4 bases and J by 4 bases. CDR3 length: 14 amino acids. CDR3 coding DNA: TGTGCCAGCAGCCCAACCGGGAGGACTTACGAGCAGTACTTC. It is translated as CASSPTGRTYEQYF.

The chain carries TRBV9 and TRBJ1-5, with 8 bases aligning to TRBD1. The CDR3 loop spans 21 amino acids. The V segment lost 3 bases and the J segment 0 bases; nucleotides outside the gene matches: 20. The germline gives CDR1 SGDLS, CDR2 YYNGEE. The CDR3 DNA reads as TGTGCCAGCAGCGGAGACAGGGGCTCCCCTCACCCCAAAATTAGCAATCAGCCCCAGCATTTT. It codes for CASSGDRGSPHPKISNQPQHF.

The rearrangement links TRBV9 to TRBJ2-5; D is possibly TRBD1 (6 bases). Germline assignment: CDR1 SGDLS and CDR2 YYNGEE. The CDR3 totals 15 residues. V lost 0 bases and J lost 4, with 13 bases in between. The CDR3 is CASSVGTDDRETQYF. The DNA of the CDR3 is TGTGCCAGCAGCGTAGGGACAGACGACCGAGAGACCCAGTACTTC.

The chain joins TRBV7-8 to TRBJ1-2, with TRBD1 identical over 7 bases. V shed 1 base, J shed 5 bases, and the junction held 7 bases outside the gene matches. Germline assignment: CDR1 SGHVS and CDR2 FQNEAQ. This CDR3 region has 15 residues. The CDR3 coding sequence is TGTGCCAGCAGCTTAGGAGGCCAGGGGGGATATGGCTACACCTTC. Its translation is CASSLGGQGGYGYTF.

CDR3 sequence: CASSFTGQTSYEQYF. DNA of the CDR3: TGTGCCAGCAGTTTTACAGGACAAACTTCCTACGAGCAGTACTTC. The rearrangement joins TRBV27 to TRBJ2-7; perhaps TRBD1 as D (5 bases). V lost 3 bases and J lost 1, with 13 bases in between. The CDR3 spans 15 residues. Germline V lookup: CDR1 MNHEY, CDR2 SMNVEV (reference sequence).